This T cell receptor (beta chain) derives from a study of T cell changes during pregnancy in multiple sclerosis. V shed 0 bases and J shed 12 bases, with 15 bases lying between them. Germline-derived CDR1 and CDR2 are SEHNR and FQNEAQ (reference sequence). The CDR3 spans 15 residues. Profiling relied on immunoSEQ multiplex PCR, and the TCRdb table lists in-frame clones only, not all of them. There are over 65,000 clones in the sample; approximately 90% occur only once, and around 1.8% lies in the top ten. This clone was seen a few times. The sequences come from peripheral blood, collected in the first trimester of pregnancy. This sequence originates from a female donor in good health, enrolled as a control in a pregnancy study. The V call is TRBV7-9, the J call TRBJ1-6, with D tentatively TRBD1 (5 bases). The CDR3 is CASSLAGGDSQPLHF. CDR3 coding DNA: TGTGCCAGCAGCTTAGCGGGAGGGGACTCTCAACCCCTCCACTTT.